This TCR beta chain appears in the sequencing data of a study of blood T cell repertoires in COVID-19. The CDR3 loop spans 14 amino acids. Germline V gene lookup returns CDR1 LNHDA and CDR2 SQIVND (reference sequence). V lost 7 bases and J 2 bases, leaving 14 bases between the germline ends. The protocol was immunoSEQ multiplex PCR, while the TCRdb copy is restricted to in-frame clones and leaves out a portion. The sample carries about 64,000 clones, just over 85% recorded once. This sequence was found in a woman aged 60-70 years with COVID-19, enrolled during active disease. Sequenced material: peripheral blood. J is TRBJ1-2 and V is TRBV19; possibly TRBD1 for D (6 bases). This chain's CDR3 is CASTPGGGNYGYTF. CDR3 in DNA: TGTGCCAGTACCCCGGGGGGCGGCAACTATGGCTACACCTTC.